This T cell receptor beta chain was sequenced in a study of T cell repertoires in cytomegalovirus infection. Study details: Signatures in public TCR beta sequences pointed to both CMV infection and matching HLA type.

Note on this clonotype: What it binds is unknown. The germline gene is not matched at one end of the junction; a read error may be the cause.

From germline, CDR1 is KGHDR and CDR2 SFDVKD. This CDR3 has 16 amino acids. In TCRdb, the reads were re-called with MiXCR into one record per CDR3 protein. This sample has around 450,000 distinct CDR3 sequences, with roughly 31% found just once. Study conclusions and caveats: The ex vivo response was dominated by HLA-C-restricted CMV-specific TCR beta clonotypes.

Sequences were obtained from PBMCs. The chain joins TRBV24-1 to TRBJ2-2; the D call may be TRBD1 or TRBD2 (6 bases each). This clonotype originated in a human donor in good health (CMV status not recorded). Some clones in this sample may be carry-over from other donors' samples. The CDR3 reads CATSDFAGHNTVELFF. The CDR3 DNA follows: TGTGCCACCAGTGATTTCGCGGGACACAACACCGTGGAGCTGTTTTTT.